Presented here are 5 T cell receptor beta chains from one specimen sequenced in a study of blood T cell repertoires in COVID-19. Generated by immunoSEQ multiplex PCR, the TCRdb table keeps only in-frame clones and is missing some. The sample has roughly 120,000 clones; about 75% are singletons. The specimen sequenced was peripheral blood. These receptors were collected from an elderly woman with active or convalescent COVID-19.

The chain uses TRBV2 and TRBJ2-2; D is uncertain. With 6 bases removed from V and 4 bases from J, the gap between germline ends came to 12 bases. The CDR3 contains 14 residues. Germline loops: CDR1 SNHLY, CDR2 FYNNEI. The CDR3 DNA sequence: TGTGCCAGCAGGAACTTATACGGCACCGGGGAGCTGTTTTTT. Translated: CASRNLYGTGELFF.

This clone was found once. The chain joins TRBV5-5 to TRBJ2-1; 8 bases line up with TRBD2. This CDR3 region has 14 residues. Unmatched junction bases numbered 11, after V lost 5 bases and J lost 10 bases. Germline lookup yields CDR1 SGHKS and CDR2 YYEKEE (reference sequence). This CDR3 reads CASRPAWTSWEQFF. The DNA of the CDR3 is TGTGCCAGCAGACCAGCATGGACTAGCTGGGAGCAGTTCTTC.

The chain is built from TRBV11-2 and TRBJ2-2; D is possibly TRBD1 (5 bases). This CDR3 is 16 amino acids long. Trimming took 1 base from V and 0 from J, leaving 9 bases between them. Per germline, CDR1 SGHAT and CDR2 FQNNGV. CDR3 protein: CASSLVWGSNTGELFF. In DNA form, the CDR3 reads TGTGCCAGCAGCTTAGTGTGGGGCTCGAACACCGGGGAGCTGTTTTTT.

The rearrangement links TRBV21-1 to TRBJ1-1; the DNA was not used to check the table's D call, TRBD1. TRBV21-1 has pseudogene status. The CDR3 sequence is 17 residues long. CDR3 region: CASSRQLWWHLHTEAFF. The CDR3 DNA follows: TGTGCCAGCAGCAGACAGTTGTGGTGGCATCTTCACACTGAAGCTTTCTTT.

The V and J genes are TRBV29-1 and TRBJ1-2, with D tentatively TRBD1 (5 bases). CDR1 is SQVTM, CDR2 ANQGSEA, per germline. The CDR3 covers 15 residues. Trimming removed 6 bases from V and 4 bases from J, with 21 bases in between. This chain's CDR3 is CSVPAGGGTAYGYTF. CDR3 DNA sequence: TGCAGCGTACCAGCGGGAGGAGGGACCGCCTATGGCTACACCTTC.